This entry concerns a single TCR beta chain. The antigen is unknown. These data come from a study of CD8 T cells in Susac syndrome. Germline V CDR1 and CDR2: DFQATT, SNEGSKA (reference sequence). V was pared by 6 bases and J by 0 bases, with 17 bases between. The CDR3 spans 15 residues. RNA was extracted with the RNeasy kit, and a quantity of about 0.45 to 1 ug was reverse transcribed using random hexamers. Via MiXCR, TCRdb re-called the immunoSEQ multiplex PCR reads, giving one row per CDR3 protein. The sample lists about 70,000 distinct CDR3 sequences; approximately 95% were seen once. FACS enriched CD8+ TEMRA cells, while bulk CD8+ and CD4+ were negatively isolated. Study outcomes and limitations: The authors acknowledged that the study's TCR sequencing and HLA analysis involved relatively few individuals.

The V gene is TRBV20-1, the J gene TRBJ2-5; D remains unclear. Sequencing was carried out using CD8+ T cells from PBMCs. This TCR was sampled from a human donor in good health. The CDR3 is CSAASVWADQETQYF. CDR3 nucleotide sequence: TGCAGTGCCGCCTCGGTATGGGCAGACCAAGAGACCCAGTACTTC.